A single sample gave rise to the 23 T cell receptor beta chains below, sequenced in a study of lymphopenia after photon versus proton radiotherapy. This table comes from immunoSEQ multiplex PCR, and its TCRdb copy is limited to in-frame clones, with some not included. The sample lists tens of thousands of clones, 75% to 90% occurring once. The source was peripheral blood, collected from a patient treated with proton-based radiotherapy. The receptors derive from a woman between 65 and 79 years old with pancreatic cancer.

The rearrangement uses TRBV7-2 and TRBJ1-4; no firm D call. The CDR3 has 15 residues. V was cut by 3 bases and J by 5 bases, with 13 bases left in between. Germline assignment: CDR1 SGHTA and CDR2 FQGNSA. Here the CDR3 DNA reads TGTGCCAGCAGCTTGTCTAGTCCAGTAAATGAAAAACTGTTTTTT. Its protein product is CASSLSSPVNEKLFF.

This rearrangement joins TRBV14 to TRBJ1-1; D remains ambiguous. There are 13 residues in the CDR3. The germline gives CDR1 SGHDN, CDR2 FVKESK. Trimming took off 2 bases at V and 1 base at J, with 5 bases between the two ends. In DNA, the CDR3 is TGTGCCAGCAGCCAACAAGGGAACACTGAAGCTTTCTTT. It yields the protein CASSQQGNTEAFF.

This chain links TRBV7-2 with TRBJ2-1, with unresolved D. Germline lookup yields CDR1 SGHTA and CDR2 FQGNSA. V was shortened by 0 bases and J by 6 bases, with 6 bases between the two germline ends. The CDR3 has 13 amino acids. The CDR3 region has the DNA TGTGCCAGCAGCTTAGCCAGACTCAATGAGCAGTTCTTC. This translates into CASSLARLNEQFF.

This chain links TRBV28 with TRBJ2-2, with TRBD2 identical over 8 bases. The CDR3 has 16 amino acids. Trimming at V came to 6 bases and at J to 1 base, leaving 7 bases not matched to a gene. Germline V CDR1 and CDR2: MDHEN, SYDVKM. CDR3 in amino acids: CASRRPGTRNTGELFF. The CDR3 bases are TGTGCCAGCAGACGCCCCGGGACTAGGAACACCGGGGAGCTGTTTTTT.

The chain employs TRBV18 and TRBJ2-4; unclear D gene. Trimming stripped 3 bases from V and 6 bases from J, with 15 bases between. From germline, CDR1 is KGHSH and CDR2 LQKENI. The CDR3 is 15 amino acids. CDR3 in DNA: TGTGCCAGCTCACCCCCCCAAACGAGAGGAAACATTCAGTACTTC. The encoded protein is CASSPPQTRGNIQYF.

This rearrangement joins TRBV19 to TRBJ2-1; weak D call: TRBD2 (5 bases). This CDR3 comprises 15 residues. The V gene lost 3 bases and the J gene lost 1 base, with 10 bases spanning the gap. CDR1 and CDR2 (germline): LNHDA, SQIVND (reference sequence). This CDR3 reads CASSISLGSYNEQFF. In DNA, the CDR3 is TGTGCCAGTAGTATTTCACTAGGGTCCTACAATGAGCAGTTCTTC.

This chain connects TRBV7-9 to TRBJ2-5; the D is unclear. V was shortened by 5 bases and J by 3 bases, with 7 bases between the two germline ends. The CDR3 has 12 residues. Germline loops: CDR1 SEHNR, CDR2 FQNEAQ (reference sequence). CDR3 bases: TGTGCCAGCAGCCTCATAGAAGAGACCCAGTACTTC. Protein sequence: CASSLIEETQYF.

This sequence joins TRBV19 and TRBJ2-7, with D unclear. Trimming cost V 9 bases and J 3 bases, with 9 bases left between them. The CDR3 contains 11 residues. In germline, CDR1 is LNHDA, CDR2 SQIVND (reference sequence). Written as DNA, the CDR3 is TGTGCCAGCTCCGGTAACTACGAGCAGTACTTC. The encoded protein is CASSGNYEQYF.

The chain recombines TRBV5-1 with TRBJ2-2, with 7 positions matching TRBD1. CDR1 is SGHRS and CDR2 is YFSETQ in the germline V gene. Germline trimming cut 0 bases from V and 4 bases from J; bases unmatched to any gene: 6. CDR3 length equals 16 residues. The CDR3 DNA sequence: TGCGCCAGCAGCTTGGCGTGGACAGGACTCACCGGGGAGCTGTTTTTT. It yields the protein CASSLAWTGLTGELFF.

This clone is labeled medium-sized. Other DNA sequences within the sample encode an identical CDR3. V is TRBV5-1 and J is TRBJ2-7; no reliable D call. Germline V gene lookup returns CDR1 SGHRS and CDR2 YFSETQ. This CDR3 spans 11 amino acids. Deletions cut 3 bases from V and 4 bases from J, with 5 bases between. The CDR3 spells CASSSSYEQYF. CDR3 DNA sequence: TGCGCCAGCAGCTCGTCGTACGAGCAGTACTTC.

V and J are TRBV29-1 and TRBJ2-1, with a possible D match to TRBD2 (5 bases). CDR1 and CDR2 from the germline V gene are SQVTM and ANQGSEA. Deletions cut 4 bases from V and 0 bases from J, with 13 bases between. The CDR3 covers 15 residues. The CDR3 DNA is TGCAGCGTTGGAGATGGCGGGTCCTCCTACAATGAGCAGTTCTTC. It encodes CSVGDGGSSYNEQFF.

The V call is TRBV28, the J call TRBJ1-2, with a possible D match to TRBD1 (5 bases). CDR3 length: 15 residues. V gave up 3 bases and J gave up 2 bases, with 13 bases separating them. CDR1 is MDHEN and CDR2 is SYDVKM in the germline V gene. CDR3 in DNA: TGTGCCAGCAGTTTCCCCAGGGATGGGAACTATGGCTACACCTTC. As protein: CASSFPRDGNYGYTF.

CDR3 region: CASSSAAETQYF. As DNA, the CDR3 is TGTGCCAGCAGCTCAGCAGCAGAGACCCAGTACTTC. The V and J genes are TRBV7-9 and TRBJ2-5; no clear D. CDR1 SEHNR and CDR2 FQNEAQ come from the germline V gene (reference sequence). CDR3 length equals 12 residues. The ends were cut back, 4 bases at V and 4 bases at J, with 7 bases in the middle.

The genes are TRBV19 and TRBJ2-7; no clear D. In germline, CDR1 is LNHDA, CDR2 SQIVND (reference sequence). Deletions cut 1 base from V and 0 bases from J, with 7 bases between. This CDR3 contains 14 residues. In DNA form, the CDR3 reads TGTGCCAGTAGTATAGTAGTCTTCTCCTACGAGCAGTACTTC. As protein: CASSIVVFSYEQYF.

V is TRBV28 and J is TRBJ1-3; D gene uncertain. This CDR3 region has 13 residues. V was trimmed by 1 base and J by 4 bases, leaving 5 bases between them. The germline gives CDR1 MDHEN, CDR2 SYDVKM. The CDR3 DNA reads as TGTGCCAGCAGTTTATCCAACGGAAACACCATATATTTT. Amino acid sequence: CASSLSNGNTIYF.

The V and J genes are TRBV19 and TRBJ1-5; D is undetermined. In germline, CDR1 is LNHDA, CDR2 SQIVND (reference sequence). The CDR3 runs 12 residues. The ends were cut back, 3 bases at V and 7 bases at J, with 7 bases in the middle. In DNA, the CDR3 is TGTGCCAGTAGTATGTTAGGACAGCCCCAGCATTTT. Translating gives CASSMLGQPQHF.

This chain uses TRBV7-6 with TRBJ2-7, with 10 positions matching TRBD2. Looked up from germline, CDR1 is SGHVS and CDR2 is FNYEAQ. The V gene end was trimmed by 5 bases and the J gene end by 3 bases; junction bases not matched to a gene: 4. The CDR3 spans 14 residues. CDR3 protein: CASSPSSGSYEQYF. The CDR3 DNA sequence: TGTGCCAGCAGCCCATCTAGCGGGAGCTACGAGCAGTACTTC.

J is TRBJ2-5 and V is TRBV30; tentatively, D is TRBD1 or TRBD2 (5 bases each). The length of the CDR3 is 13 residues. CDR1 is GTSNPN and CDR2 is SVGIG in the germline V gene (reference sequence). Trimming pared 6 bases from V and 0 bases from J, leaving 11 bases between. The CDR3 nucleotides read TGTGCCTGTACGTGGGGGAACCAAGAGACCCAGTACTTC. It yields the protein CACTWGNQETQYF.

This clone was detected once. The chain links TRBV9 to TRBJ1-2; possibly TRBD1 for D (6 bases). Trimming shortened V by 0 bases and J by 4 bases, and 7 bases separated the two germline ends. Looked up from germline, CDR1 is SGDLS and CDR2 is YYNGEE. The CDR3 is made up of 13 amino acids. This chain's CDR3 is CASSVEGGYGYTF. CDR3 DNA: TGTGCCAGCAGCGTAGAGGGGGGCTATGGCTACACCTTC.

The chain links TRBV30 to TRBJ1-5; D may be TRBD1 (5 bases). Trimming took 5 bases from V and 0 from J, leaving 14 bases between them. The germline V gene has CDR1 GTSNPN and CDR2 SVGIG (reference sequence). This CDR3 has 15 residues. In DNA, the CDR3 is TGTGCCTGGGCCGCAGGGACCCATAGCAATCAGCCCCAGCATTTT. Amino acids: CAWAAGTHSNQPQHF.

This rearrangement joins TRBV7-2 to TRBJ2-1; TRBD2 aligns across 11 bases. The CDR3 has 15 residues. The germline V gene encodes CDR1 SGHTA and CDR2 FQGNSA. V shed 0 bases and J 10 bases; nucleotides not matched to a gene: 5. The CDR3 region is CASSLAVLAGGEQFF. The CDR3, as DNA: TGTGCCAGCAGCTTAGCAGTTCTAGCGGGAGGCGAGCAGTTCTTC. The variable domain in full, completed from reference TRBV7-2 and TRBJ2-1, reads GAGVSQSPSNKVTEKGKDVELRCDPISGHTALYWYRQSLGQGLEFLIYFQGNSAPDKSGLPSDRFSAERTGGSVSTLTIQRTQQEDSAVYLCASSLAVLAGGEQFFGPGTRLTVL.

In its sample, this clone was seen once. The chain couples TRBV9 to TRBJ2-5; D remains ambiguous. Germline V CDR1 and CDR2: SGDLS, YYNGEE. V was clipped by 2 bases and J by 1 base, with 9 bases between them. The CDR3 is made up of 14 amino acids. Here the CDR3 reads CASSVGGLQETQYF. CDR3 nucleotides: TGTGCCAGCAGCGTCGGCGGCCTCCAAGAGACCCAGTACTTC.

The chain uses TRBV11-2 and TRBJ1-2, with D possibly being TRBD1 (6 bases). Germline CDR1 reads SGHAT; CDR2 reads FQNNGV. V was pared by 4 bases and J by 9 bases, with 18 bases between. The CDR3 totals 14 residues. The CDR3 spells CASSSTQGMVSYTF. CDR3 nucleotides: TGTGCCAGCAGCTCAACACAGGGAATGGTGAGCTACACCTTC.